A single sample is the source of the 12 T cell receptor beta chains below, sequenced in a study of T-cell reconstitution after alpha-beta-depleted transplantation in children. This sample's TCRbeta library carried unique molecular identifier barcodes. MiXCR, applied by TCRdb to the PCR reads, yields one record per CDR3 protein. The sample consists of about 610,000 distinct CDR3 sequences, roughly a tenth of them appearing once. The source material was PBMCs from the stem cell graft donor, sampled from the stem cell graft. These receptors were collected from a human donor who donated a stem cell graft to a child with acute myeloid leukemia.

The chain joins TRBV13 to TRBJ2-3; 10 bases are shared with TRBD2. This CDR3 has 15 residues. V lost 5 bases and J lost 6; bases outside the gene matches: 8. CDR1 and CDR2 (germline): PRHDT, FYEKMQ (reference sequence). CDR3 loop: CASSPTAGGPDTQYF. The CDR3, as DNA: TGTGCCAGCAGCCCCACAGCGGGAGGGCCTGATACGCAGTATTTT.

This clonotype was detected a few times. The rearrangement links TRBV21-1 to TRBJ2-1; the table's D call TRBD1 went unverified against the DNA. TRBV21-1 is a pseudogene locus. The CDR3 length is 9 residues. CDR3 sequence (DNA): TGTGCCAGCAGCAAAGATGGGGGTTTC. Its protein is CASSKDGGF.

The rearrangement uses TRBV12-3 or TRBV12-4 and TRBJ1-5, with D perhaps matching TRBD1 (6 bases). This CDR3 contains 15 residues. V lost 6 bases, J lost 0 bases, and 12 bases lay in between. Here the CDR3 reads CASSGGQSSNQPQHF. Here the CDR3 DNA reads TGTGCCAGCAGCGGTGGACAGAGTAGCAATCAGCCCCAGCATTTT.

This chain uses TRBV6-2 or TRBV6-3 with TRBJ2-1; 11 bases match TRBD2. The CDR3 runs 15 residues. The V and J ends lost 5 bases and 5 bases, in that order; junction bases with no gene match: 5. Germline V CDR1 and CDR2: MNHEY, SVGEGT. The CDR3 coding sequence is TGTGCCAGCAGTCAACTAGCGGGAGCACACAATGAGCAGTTCTTC. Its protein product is CASSQLAGAHNEQFF.

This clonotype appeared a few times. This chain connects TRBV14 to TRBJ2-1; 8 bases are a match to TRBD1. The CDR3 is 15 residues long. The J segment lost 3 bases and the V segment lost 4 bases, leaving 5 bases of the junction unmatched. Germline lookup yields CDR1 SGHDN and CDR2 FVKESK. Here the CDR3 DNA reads TGTGCCAGCAGCCCGGGACAGGTCTACTACAATGAGCAGTTCTTC. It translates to CASSPGQVYYNEQFF.

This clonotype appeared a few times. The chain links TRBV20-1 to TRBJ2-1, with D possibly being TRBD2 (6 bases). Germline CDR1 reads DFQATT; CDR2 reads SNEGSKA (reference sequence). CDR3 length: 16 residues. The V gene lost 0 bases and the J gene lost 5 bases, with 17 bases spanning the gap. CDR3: CSARDWGLSRDNEQFF. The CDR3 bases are TGCAGTGCTAGAGATTGGGGACTCTCACGGGACAATGAGCAGTTCTTC.

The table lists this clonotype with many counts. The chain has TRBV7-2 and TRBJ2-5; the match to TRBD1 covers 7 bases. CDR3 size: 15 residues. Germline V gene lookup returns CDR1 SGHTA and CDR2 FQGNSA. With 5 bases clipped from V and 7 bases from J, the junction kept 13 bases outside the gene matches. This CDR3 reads CASSPQGQRGMTQYF. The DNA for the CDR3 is TGTGCCAGCAGCCCCCAGGGACAGCGAGGGATGACCCAGTACTTC.

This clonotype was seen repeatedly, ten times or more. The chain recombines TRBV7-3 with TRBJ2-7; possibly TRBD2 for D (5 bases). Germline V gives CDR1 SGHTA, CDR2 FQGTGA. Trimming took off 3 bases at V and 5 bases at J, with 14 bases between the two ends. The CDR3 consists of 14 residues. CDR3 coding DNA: TGTGCCAGCAGCTTTAGCGTCCCGACCGACGAGCAGTACTTC. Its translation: CASSFSVPTDEQYF. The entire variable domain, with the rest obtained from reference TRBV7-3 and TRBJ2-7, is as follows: GAGVSQTPSNKVTEKGKYVELRCDPISGHTALYWYRQSLGQGPEFLIYFQGTGAADDSGLPNDRFFAVRPEGSVSTLKIQRTERGDSAVYLCASSFSVPTDEQYFGPGTRLTVT.

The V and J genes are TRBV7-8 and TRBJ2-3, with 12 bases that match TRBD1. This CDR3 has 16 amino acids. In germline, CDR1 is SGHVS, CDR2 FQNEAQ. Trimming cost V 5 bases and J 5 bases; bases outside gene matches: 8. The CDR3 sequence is CASSTSGQGARDTQYF. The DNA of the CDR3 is TGTGCCAGCAGCACCTCGGGACAGGGGGCGAGAGATACGCAGTATTTT.

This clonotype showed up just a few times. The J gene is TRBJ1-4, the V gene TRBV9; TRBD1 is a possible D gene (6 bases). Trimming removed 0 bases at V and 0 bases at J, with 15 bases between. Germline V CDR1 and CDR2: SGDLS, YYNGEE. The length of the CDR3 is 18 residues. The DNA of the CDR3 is TGTGCCAGCAGCGTAGACCCCGGACAGAAATCAACTAATGAAAAACTGTTTTTT. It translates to CASSVDPGQKSTNEKLFF.

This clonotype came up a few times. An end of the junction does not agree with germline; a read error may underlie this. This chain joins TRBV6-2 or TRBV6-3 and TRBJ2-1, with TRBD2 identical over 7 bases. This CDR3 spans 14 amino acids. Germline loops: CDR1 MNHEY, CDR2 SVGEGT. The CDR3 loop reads CASSSIIGREISVF. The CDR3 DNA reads TGTGCCAGCAGTTCGATCATCGGGCGGGAGATATCGGTCTTC.

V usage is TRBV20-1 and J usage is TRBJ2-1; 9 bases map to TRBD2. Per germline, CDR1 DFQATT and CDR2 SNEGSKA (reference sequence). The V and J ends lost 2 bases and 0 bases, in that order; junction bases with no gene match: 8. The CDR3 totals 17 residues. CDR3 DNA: TGCAGTGCTAGAAGGCTAGCGGGGACGAGCTCCTACAATGAGCAGTTCTTC. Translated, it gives CSARRLAGTSSYNEQFF.